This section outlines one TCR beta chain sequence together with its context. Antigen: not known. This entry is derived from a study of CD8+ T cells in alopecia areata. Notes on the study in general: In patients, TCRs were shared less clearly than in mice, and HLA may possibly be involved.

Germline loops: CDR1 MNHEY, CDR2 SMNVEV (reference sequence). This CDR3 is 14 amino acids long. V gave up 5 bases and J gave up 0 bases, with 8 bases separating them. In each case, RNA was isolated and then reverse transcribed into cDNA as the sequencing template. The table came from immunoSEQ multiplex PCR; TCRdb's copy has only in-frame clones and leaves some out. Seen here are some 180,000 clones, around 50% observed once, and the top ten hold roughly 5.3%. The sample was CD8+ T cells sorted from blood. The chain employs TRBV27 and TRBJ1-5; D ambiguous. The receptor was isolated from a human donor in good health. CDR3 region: CASSIGYSNQPQHF. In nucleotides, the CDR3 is TGTGCCAGCAGTATCGGCTATAGCAATCAGCCCCAGCATTTT.